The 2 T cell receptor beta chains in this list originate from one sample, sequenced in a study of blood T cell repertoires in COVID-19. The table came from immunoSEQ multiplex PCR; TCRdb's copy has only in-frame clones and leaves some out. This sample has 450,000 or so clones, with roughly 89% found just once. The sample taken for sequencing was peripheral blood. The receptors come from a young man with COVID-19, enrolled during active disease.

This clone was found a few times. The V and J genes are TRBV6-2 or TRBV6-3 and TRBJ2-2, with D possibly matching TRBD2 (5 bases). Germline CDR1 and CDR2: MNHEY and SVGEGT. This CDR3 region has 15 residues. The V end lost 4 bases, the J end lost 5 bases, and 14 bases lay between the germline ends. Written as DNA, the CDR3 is TGTGCCAGCAGTTCGTTCAGAGGGAGTACCGGGGAGCTGTTTTTT. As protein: CASSSFRGSTGELFF.

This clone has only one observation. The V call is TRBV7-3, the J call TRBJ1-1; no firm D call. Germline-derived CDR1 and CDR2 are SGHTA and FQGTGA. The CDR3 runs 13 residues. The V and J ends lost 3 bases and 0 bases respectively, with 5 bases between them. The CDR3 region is CASSFDMNTEAFF. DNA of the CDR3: TGTGCCAGCAGCTTTGACATGAACACTGAAGCTTTCTTT.